These 18 T cell receptor beta chains were all obtained from the same sample, sequenced in a study of blood T cell repertoires in COVID-19. Here immunoSEQ multiplex PCR was the method, and the copy in TCRdb shows in-frame clones only, minus some. Of roughly 130,000 clones listed, roughly four fifths were seen once; the top ten hold around 3%. The sequenced material came from peripheral blood. Receptor source: a woman aged 80 or over with acute or convalescent COVID-19.

CDR3 protein: CAWTKGTGVYSGANVLTF. The CDR3 region has the DNA TGTGCCTGGACGAAGGGGACAGGGGTCTACTCTGGGGCCAACGTCCTGACTTTC. The rearrangement uses TRBV30 and TRBJ2-6; 10 bases match TRBD1. From germline, CDR1 is GTSNPN and CDR2 SVGIG (reference sequence). This CDR3 is built from 18 residues. Trimming took 4 bases from V and 0 from J; bases not matched to a gene: 9.

V and J are TRBV4-2 and TRBJ1-5, with TRBD1 identical over 8 bases. Unmatched junction bases numbered 5, after V lost 4 bases and J lost 0 bases. Germline CDR1 is LGHNA and CDR2 is YNFKEQ. The CDR3 consists of 16 residues. The DNA for the CDR3 is TGTGCCAGCAGCCTAGAGACAGGGGATAGCAATCAGCCCCAGCATTTT. It specifies CASSLETGDSNQPQHF.

The genes are TRBV7-2 and TRBJ2-7, with D perhaps matching TRBD2 (5 bases). The V and J ends lost 1 base and 2 bases respectively, with 12 bases between them. Germline V gene sequence: CDR1 SGHTA, CDR2 FQGNSA. CDR3 size: 15 residues. CDR3: CASSLGYGETYEQYF. CDR3 in DNA: TGTGCCAGCAGCTTAGGGTACGGGGAAACCTACGAGCAGTACTTC.

The chain has TRBV19 and TRBJ2-2, with TRBD1 matching 8 bases. This CDR3 is built from 14 residues. After removal of 3 bases from V and 5 bases from J, the junction contained 2 bases not matched to a gene. CDR1 LNHDA and CDR2 SQIVND come from the germline V gene (reference sequence). The CDR3 loop reads CASSIYRGTGELFF. The CDR3 DNA reads TGTGCCAGTAGTATTTACAGGGGGACCGGGGAGCTGTTTTTT.

The chain recombines TRBV27 with TRBJ2-1, with 7 nucleotides matching TRBD2. This CDR3 spans 16 amino acids. The V gene's germline CDR1 is MNHEY and CDR2 SMNVEV (reference sequence). V gave up 0 bases and J gave up 5 bases; unmatched junction bases: 7. CDR3 sequence (DNA): TGTGCCAGCAGTTTATCCCGGACTAGGGGCAACAATGAGCAGTTCTTC. Amino acid sequence: CASSLSRTRGNNEQFF.

The J gene is TRBJ1-1, the V gene TRBV14, with TRBD1 as a possible D gene (6 bases). CDR1 is SGHDN and CDR2 is FVKESK in the germline V gene. The CDR3 is 15 residues long. The ends were cut back, 4 bases at V and 6 bases at J, with 18 bases in the middle. The CDR3 DNA follows: TGTGCCAGCAGCCCAACGGAAGGACAGTTAGCTGAAGCTTTCTTT. It specifies CASSPTEGQLAEAFF.

This clone was seen once. The chain carries TRBV29-1 and TRBJ2-7; 8 positions match TRBD1. Trimming at V came to 7 bases and at J to 2 bases, leaving 7 bases not matched to a gene. The CDR3 has 13 amino acids. Germline CDR1 reads SQVTM; CDR2 reads ANQGSEA. CDR3 residues: CSGMNRGTYEQYF. As DNA, the CDR3 is TGCAGCGGTATGAACAGGGGGACCTACGAGCAGTACTTC.

This clone was found a few times. The rearrangement joins TRBV3-1 (or the pseudogene TRBV3-2) to TRBJ2-5, with TRBD2 identical over 8 bases. CDR1 is LGHDT and CDR2 is YNNKEL in the germline V gene (reference sequence). V gave up 2 bases and J gave up 5 bases; unmatched junction bases: 10. This CDR3 has 16 amino acids. The CDR3 spells CASSQPGGAGRETQYF. DNA for the CDR3: TGTGCCAGCAGCCAACCCGGGGGGGCTGGTAGGGAGACCCAGTACTTC.

This clone was detected only once. The gene calls are TRBV3-1 (or the pseudogene TRBV3-2) and TRBJ1-3; D remains unclear. CDR1 is LGHDT, CDR2 YNNKEL, per germline (reference sequence). There are 17 residues in the CDR3. Trimming took 4 bases from V and 0 from J, leaving 16 bases between them. CDR3 in amino acids: CASSLTSLVASGNTIYF. As DNA, the CDR3 is TGTGCCAGCAGCCTAACATCCCTTGTGGCCTCTGGAAACACCATATATTTT.

This clone was seen a single time. The chain's CDR3 is CASSPGTLDSNQPQHF. The CDR3 DNA follows: TGCGCCAGCAGCCCCGGGACACTTGATAGCAATCAGCCCCAGCATTTT. The gene calls are TRBV4-1 and TRBJ1-5; maybe TRBD1 (6 bases). The CDR3 has 16 residues. From germline, CDR1 is MGHRA and CDR2 YSYEKL. The ends were cut back, 4 bases at V and 0 bases at J, with 13 bases in the middle.

The chain combines TRBV10-3 with TRBJ1-2, with D perhaps matching TRBD1 (6 bases). In germline, CDR1 is ENHRY, CDR2 SYGVKD. Trimming stripped 6 bases from V and 7 bases from J, with 15 bases between. This CDR3 has 13 amino acids. The CDR3 protein is CAIRPGEVSGYTF. The CDR3 bases are TGTGCCATCAGGCCAGGGGAAGTGAGTGGCTACACCTTC.

This clone was seen a single time. V is TRBV4-1 and J is TRBJ1-5, with D possibly TRBD1 on 5 matching bases. Trimming left V 0 bases short and J 7 bases short, with 22 bases between. CDR1 and CDR2 from the germline V gene are MGHRA and YSYEKL. CDR3 length: 18 residues. The CDR3 region is CASSQDSQWGRVEQPQHF. The CDR3 nucleotides read TGCGCCAGCAGCCAAGATTCTCAATGGGGCAGGGTAGAGCAGCCCCAGCATTTT.

This chain joins TRBV10-3 and TRBJ1-2; perhaps TRBD1 as D (5 bases). The CDR3 has 11 residues. Germline CDR1 reads ENHRY; CDR2 reads SYGVKD. V lost 11 bases, J lost 1 base, and 8 bases lay in between. As DNA, the CDR3 is TGTGCCCACGGGGGTAACTATGGCTACACCTTC. This translates into CAHGGNYGYTF.

As to this clone: The identical CDR3 is also encoded by other nucleotide sequences in the sample. The V gene is TRBV5-6, the J gene TRBJ1-5; D is uncertain. The ends were cut back, 0 bases at V and 0 bases at J, with 7 bases in the middle. The CDR3 length is 15 residues. CDR1 SGHDT and CDR2 YYEEEE come from the germline V gene. The CDR3 loop is CASSLAGVSNQPQHF. The CDR3 coding sequence is TGTGCCAGCAGCTTGGCCGGGGTTAGCAATCAGCCCCAGCATTTT. The full variable domain, rest sourced from reference TRBV5-6 and TRBJ1-5, is DAGVTQSPTHLIKTRGQQVTLRCSPKSGHDTVSWYQQALGQGPQFIFQYYEEEERQRGNFPDRFSGHQFPNYSSELNVNALLLGDSALYLCASSLAGVSNQPQHFGDGTRLSIL.

This rearrangement joins TRBV24-1 to TRBJ2-1; D may be TRBD2 (6 bases). V was cut by 4 bases and J by 9 bases, with 18 bases left in between. Germline V CDR1 and CDR2: KGHDR, SFDVKD. This CDR3 spans 15 amino acids. The CDR3 reads CATSDAGTVSSEQFF. The DNA of the CDR3 is TGTGCCACCAGTGACGCCGGGACTGTCTCAAGTGAGCAGTTCTTC.

This clone has a count of ten or more. The chain couples TRBV2 to TRBJ1-1; 8 bases agree with TRBD1. The length of the CDR3 is 14 residues. V trimming: 4 bases; J trimming: 1 base; junction bases outside the gene matches: 2. The germline V gene encodes CDR1 SNHLY and CDR2 FYNNEI. CDR3 sequence: CASSVGQGNTEAFF. The CDR3 DNA is TGTGCCAGCAGTGTTGGACAGGGGAACACTGAAGCTTTCTTT.

The CDR3 DNA follows: TGTGCCAGCAGCCCCCCCGGGGGGCGAGGAGAGACCCAGTACTTC. It encodes CASSPPGGRGETQYF. V is TRBV7-2 and J is TRBJ2-5; maybe TRBD2 (7 bases). The germline V gene has CDR1 SGHTA and CDR2 FQGNSA. This CDR3 spans 15 amino acids. The V gene lost 5 bases and the J gene lost 4 bases, with 17 bases spanning the gap.

CDR3: CASSVVSGFDSPLHF. The CDR3 DNA follows: TGTGCCAGCAGCGTAGTGTCGGGTTTTGATTCACCCCTCCACTTT. This chain links TRBV9 with TRBJ1-6; D is uncertain. Germline CDR1 and CDR2: SGDLS and YYNGEE. The CDR3 has 15 residues. The V gene lost 0 bases and the J gene lost 8 bases, with 12 bases spanning the gap.